This passage covers 22 T cell receptor beta chains from one sample sequenced in a study of shared clonotypes between healthy human individuals. Clones were sequenced by immunoSEQ multiplex PCR, and TCRdb holds only the in-frame ones, with some missing. The sample shows around 240,000 clones, 50% to 75% of them seen only once. Material for sequencing was memory CD4+ T cells sorted from blood. Subset indicated: CD45RA-negative fraction. The source of these receptors is a man between 25 and 39 years old in good health.

V gene TRBV4-1 combines with J gene TRBJ1-5; 8 nucleotides match TRBD1. This CDR3 region has 16 residues. The ends lost 4 bases at V and 6 bases at J; junction bases unmatched: 11. Germline CDR1 MGHRA, CDR2 YSYEKL. This CDR3 reads CASSRITGGGGQPQHF. For the CDR3, the DNA is TGCGCCAGCAGCCGCATCACAGGGGGAGGGGGTCAGCCCCAGCATTTT.

The gene calls are TRBV6-1 and TRBJ2-3, with D possibly matching TRBD2 (6 bases). This CDR3 comprises 12 residues. V lost 8 bases and J lost 4, with 10 bases in between. In germline, CDR1 is MNHNS, CDR2 SASEGT. The CDR3 loop is CASGGIADTQYF. The CDR3 DNA is TGTGCCAGCGGGGGGATTGCAGATACGCAGTATTTT.

V is TRBV5-1 and J is TRBJ2-2; TRBD1 is a possible D gene (7 bases). Germline V CDR1 and CDR2: SGHRS, YFSETQ. CDR3 length: 16 residues. Trimming pared 4 bases from V and 7 bases from J, leaving 20 bases between. CDR3 protein: CASSPTTGTSVGELFF. The DNA of the CDR3 is TGCGCCAGCAGCCCAACGACAGGGACTTCCGTCGGGGAGCTGTTTTTT. The full variable domain, completed using reference TRBV5-1 and TRBJ2-2, is KAGVTQTPRYLIKTRGQQVTLSCSPISGHRSVSWYQQTPGQGLQFLFEYFSETQRNKGNFPGRFSGRQFSNSRSEMNVSTLELGDSALYLCASSPTTGTSVGELFFGEGSRLTVL.

V is TRBV6-1 and J is TRBJ2-3; 9 bases map to TRBD2. V gave up 1 base and J gave up 5 bases; unmatched junction bases: 4. The CDR3 is 15 residues long. Germline CDR1 reads MNHNS; CDR2 reads SASEGT. This CDR3 reads CASSEGGRALDTQYF. The CDR3 nucleotides are TGTGCCAGCAGTGAAGGCGGGAGGGCCTTAGATACGCAGTATTTT.

This chain uses TRBV2 with TRBJ1-2; perhaps TRBD1 as D (5 bases). V was trimmed by 6 bases and J by 8 bases, leaving 13 bases between them. The germline CDR1 and CDR2 sequences are SNHLY and FYNNEI. CDR3 length: 12 amino acids. For the CDR3, the DNA is TGTGCCAGCAGCGACCCAGGGAAGGGCTACACCTTC. Protein: CASSDPGKGYTF.

A single count supports this clone. The CDR3 coding sequence is TGTGCCAGCAGCGTAAGTTCCAAGAACACCGGGGAGCTGTTTTTT. Its protein product is CASSVSSKNTGELFF. The V call is TRBV9, the J call TRBJ2-2; D unclear. Germline-derived CDR1 and CDR2 are SGDLS and YYNGEE. CDR3 length: 15 amino acids. The V end lost 1 base, the J end lost 1 base, and 8 bases lay between the germline ends.

This clone was observed a handful of times. This chain links TRBV19 with TRBJ2-7, with 9 bases matching TRBD1. This CDR3 region has 14 residues. CDR1 and CDR2 (germline): LNHDA, SQIVND (reference sequence). Trimming removed 4 bases from V and 6 bases from J; junction bases left unmatched: 7. The CDR3 region is CASSTHRGLVEQYF. The DNA of the CDR3 is TGTGCCAGTAGTACTCACAGGGGGCTCGTCGAGCAGTACTTC. Full variable domain (missing parts from reference TRBV19 and TRBJ2-7): DGGITQSPKYLFRKEGQNVTLSCEQNLNHDAMYWYRQDPGQGLRLIYYSQIVNDFQKGDIAEGYSVSREKKESFPLTVTSAQKNPTAFYLCASSTHRGLVEQYFGPGTRLTVT.

This clone came up a few times. The genes are TRBV7-9 and TRBJ2-1; D ambiguous. The germline V and J ends were trimmed by 5 bases and 5 bases, with 7 bases remaining between them. CDR1 is SEHNR, CDR2 FQNEAQ, per germline (reference sequence). The CDR3 is made up of 12 amino acids. The CDR3 DNA sequence: TGTGCCAGCAGCGTAGACAACAATGAGCAGTTCTTC. This gives the protein CASSVDNNEQFF. The full variable domain, with the rest looked up from reference TRBV7-9 and TRBJ2-1, is DTGVSQNPRHKITKRGQNVTFRCDPISEHNRLYWYRQTLGQGPEFLTYFQNEAQLEKSRLLSDRFSAERPKGSFSTLEIQRTEQGDSAMYLCASSVDNNEQFFGPGTRLTVL.

This clone was observed at least ten times. The chain combines TRBV2 with TRBJ1-4; D perhaps matches TRBD1 (5 bases). With 7 bases removed from V and 2 bases from J, the gap between germline ends came to 8 bases. The V gene's germline CDR1 is SNHLY and CDR2 FYNNEI. CDR3 size: 13 residues. The CDR3 DNA reads TGTGCCAGCAAGGGACGGACTAATGAAAAACTGTTTTTT. This codes for CASKGRTNEKLFF.

The chain combines TRBV5-1 with TRBJ2-7; D remains unclear. The CDR3 extends over 13 amino acids. V gave up 6 bases and J gave up 6 bases, with 16 bases separating them. Germline V CDR1 and CDR2: SGHRS, YFSETQ. The CDR3 DNA follows: TGCGCCAGCATAGGTGATTCCCTACGCGAGCAGTACTTC. Its protein product is CASIGDSLREQYF.

This clone has only one observation. The rearrangement joins TRBV25-1 to TRBJ2-1; tentatively, D is TRBD1 (5 bases). Looked up from germline, CDR1 is MGHDK and CDR2 is SYGVNS. The CDR3 covers 12 residues. Trimming took 6 bases from V and 6 from J, leaving 9 bases between them. Here the CDR3 reads CASRLDSNEQFF. CDR3 coding DNA: TGTGCCAGCAGGCTCGACAGCAATGAGCAGTTCTTC.

The chain joins TRBV18 to TRBJ2-4; TRBD1 aligns across 7 bases. Germline lookup yields CDR1 KGHSH and CDR2 LQKENI. The CDR3 contains 16 residues. J lost 0 bases, V lost 3 bases, and 5 bases had no gene match. The CDR3 loop is CASSPGQTLAKNIQYF. The DNA for the CDR3 is TGTGCCAGCTCACCGGGACAGACCTTAGCCAAAAACATTCAGTACTTC.

V gene TRBV7-8 combines with J gene TRBJ2-1, with no clear D. The CDR3 length is 15 residues. V was cut by 3 bases and J by 4 bases, with 13 bases left in between. The germline V gene encodes CDR1 SGHVS and CDR2 FQNEAQ. The CDR3 DNA is TGTGCCAGCAGCTTTAAGCATGGGGTATACAATGAGCAGTTCTTC. This translates into CASSFKHGVYNEQFF. The entire variable domain, with the rest obtained from reference TRBV7-8 and TRBJ2-1, is as follows: GAGVSQSPRYKVAKRGQDVALRCDPISGHVSLFWYQQALGQGPEFLTYFQNEAQLDKSGLPSDRFFAERPEGSVSTLKIQRTQQEDSAVYLCASSFKHGVYNEQFFGPGTRLTVL.

The gene calls are TRBV5-1 and TRBJ2-7; D possibly matches TRBD1 or TRBD2 (5 bases each). Trimming took off 3 bases at V and 0 bases at J, with 10 bases between the two ends. This CDR3 has 14 residues. Germline-derived CDR1 and CDR2 are SGHRS and YFSETQ. The CDR3 is CASSWTGTSYEQYF. The CDR3 DNA sequence: TGCGCCAGCAGCTGGACCGGGACCTCCTACGAGCAGTACTTC.

The chain recombines TRBV5-4 with TRBJ2-1, with TRBD2 identical over 12 bases. Germline CDR1 is SGHNT and CDR2 is YYREEE (reference sequence). The CDR3 sequence is 16 residues long. The J segment lost 5 bases and the V segment lost 4 bases, leaving 7 bases of the junction unmatched. CDR3 sequence (DNA): TGTGCCAGCAGCCCGCGTAGGACTAGCGGGGACAATGAGCAGTTCTTC. Encoded protein: CASSPRRTSGDNEQFF.

This clone was counted a few times. The V call is TRBV18, the J call TRBJ2-1; the D call may be TRBD1 or TRBD2 (5 bases each). The germline V gene encodes CDR1 KGHSH and CDR2 LQKENI. Deletions cut 3 bases from V and 4 bases from J, with 10 bases between. The CDR3 loop spans 14 amino acids. CDR3 sequence: CASSPSGTYNEQFF. The DNA for the CDR3 is TGTGCCAGCTCACCGAGTGGGACGTACAATGAGCAGTTCTTC.

The J gene is TRBJ2-2, the V gene TRBV5-1; perhaps TRBD1 as D (5 bases). The CDR3 length is 14 residues. Looked up from germline, CDR1 is SGHRS and CDR2 is YFSETQ. V lost 4 bases and J lost 3, with 10 bases in between. The CDR3 region is CASSIQEYTGELFF. CDR3 coding DNA: TGCGCCAGCAGCATACAGGAGTACACCGGGGAGCTGTTTTTT.

This clone has only one observation. Distinct nucleotide sequences in the sample also encode this CDR3. The chain joins TRBV9 to TRBJ2-5; 7 bases agree with TRBD1. Germline CDR1 SGDLS, CDR2 YYNGEE. Trimming removed 3 bases from V and 0 bases from J; junction bases left unmatched: 2. CDR3 length: 14 residues. The CDR3 protein is CASSGGQNQETQYF. The CDR3 nucleotides are TGTGCCAGCAGCGGGGGACAGAACCAAGAGACCCAGTACTTC.

The V and J genes are TRBV28 and TRBJ2-5; 8 positions match TRBD2. Losses at the gene ends were 1 base for V and 5 bases for J; bases not matched to a gene: 15. This CDR3 region has 18 residues. Germline V CDR1 and CDR2: MDHEN, SYDVKM. CDR3 loop: CASSLSDIFGLAGETQYF. The CDR3 nucleotides are TGTGCCAGCAGTTTATCGGATATCTTTGGACTAGCTGGGGAGACCCAGTACTTC.

The genes are TRBV13 and TRBJ2-1; TRBD2 agrees at 7 bases. CDR1 PRHDT and CDR2 FYEKMQ come from the germline V gene (reference sequence). CDR3 length equals 18 residues. The junction had 12 bases not matched to a gene; V was cut back by 4 bases and J by 0 bases. This CDR3 is CASSSPMARESSYNEQFF. CDR3 DNA: TGTGCCAGCAGCTCCCCTATGGCGCGGGAGAGCTCCTACAATGAGCAGTTCTTC.

This clone was recorded at least ten times. V and J are TRBV10-3 and TRBJ1-2, with D perhaps matching TRBD1 (5 bases). CDR3 size: 15 residues. CDR1 and CDR2 from the germline V gene are ENHRY and SYGVKD. Between the trimmed V and J ends, which lost 10 bases and 0 bases, there was a span of 18 bases. CDR3 protein: CATSQMGGSNYGYTF. The CDR3 DNA sequence: TGTGCCACCAGCCAGATGGGGGGATCTAACTATGGCTACACCTTC.

This clone appeared a single time. The chain employs TRBV18 and TRBJ1-5; tentative D call: TRBD1 (5 bases). From germline, CDR1 is KGHSH and CDR2 LQKENI. V lost 3 bases, J lost 11 bases, and 20 bases lay in between. The CDR3 loop spans 15 amino acids. The CDR3 sequence: CASSPRTSELGAQHF. CDR3 bases: TGTGCCAGCTCACCTAGGACAAGCGAGCTGGGGGCCCAGCATTTT.